This T cell receptor beta chain emerged from a study of technical replicates of blood from a few donors. Clones were read by immunoSEQ multiplex PCR, and TCRdb kept only the in-frame ones, dropping some. The sample includes some 87,000 clones, 93% of them seen just once. The CDR3 is 16 residues long. The V end was cut by 3 bases, the J end by 6 bases, with 20 bases between. Germline V gene lookup returns CDR1 MGHRA and CDR2 YSYEKL. This clone was observed a few times. The clonotype was recovered from a human donor in good health. Material: T cells isolated from PBMCs. This chain connects TRBV4-1 to TRBJ1-1, with D perhaps matching TRBD1 (5 bases). CDR3 DNA sequence: TGCGCCAGCAGCCATCCGATAGGGGTGCAGCTCGCTGAAGCTTTCTTT. Protein product: CASSHPIGVQLAEAFF.